The rows below give T cell receptor beta chains drawn from one sample of a study of blood T cell repertoires in COVID-19. The assay was immunoSEQ multiplex PCR, and TCRdb's table has in-frame clones only and misses some. The sample carries fewer than 250,000 clones, approximately 90% recorded once. The specimen sequenced was peripheral blood. These receptors all come from a man aged 70-80 years with acute or convalescent COVID-19. CDR3s include the opening cysteine and the closing phenylalanine or tryptophan. A D gene is named only where the DNA matches it firmly. Only part of the rows carry a size: once, few, many, or a class if the clone is expanded.

j_call clone_size d_call v_call cdr3_nt cdr3_aa
TRBJ1-2 - TRBD1 TRBV6-5 TGTGCCAGCAGTCAGAGGACAGGGGGCTATGGCTACACCTTC CASSQRTGGYGYTF
TRBJ2-1 - - TRBV9 TGTGCCAGCAGCGTAGGACAGGTCGGGGTTAGTGAGCAGTTCTTC CASSVGQVGVSEQFF
TRBJ2-5 - - TRBV5-1 TGCGCCAGCAGCCCCGCAGGGAAGACCCAGTACTTC CASSPAGKTQYF
TRBJ1-3 - - TRBV7-9 TGTGCCAGCAGTTCGACAGAGAATCCAAACACCATATATTTT CASSSTENPNTIYF
TRBJ1-3 once - TRBV19 TGTGCCAGTAGCCAGGGATCTGGAAACACCATATATTTT CASSQGSGNTIYF
TRBJ2-1 - - TRBV18 TGTGCCAGCTCACCGCCCGGTGGAGCAACCTACAATGAGCAGTTCTTC CASSPPGGATYNEQFF
TRBJ2-2 - - TRBV14 TGTGCCAGCAGCGTGTCCATGTACACCGGGGAGCTGTTTTTT CASSVSMYTGELFF
TRBJ2-1 - - TRBV5-4 TGTGCCAGCAGCTCGCGTGGTGCGGGTGGCTCCTACAATGAGCAGTTCTTC CASSSRGAGGSYNEQFF
TRBJ2-5 once TRBD1 TRBV10-2 TGCGCCAGCAGTCCCGGACAGGGGACGGAGACCCAGTACTTC CASSPGQGTETQYF
TRBJ1-1 - TRBD1 TRBV7-3 TGTGCCAGCAGCTTAAACGGGCAGGGGGCTTACACTGAAGCTTTCTTT CASSLNGQGAYTEAFF
TRBJ2-3 - TRBD2 TRBV2 TGTGCCAGCCGTAAAAGGACTAGCGGGAACCCAGATACGCAGTATTTT CASRKRTSGNPDTQYF
TRBJ1-6 - TRBD1 TRBV19 TGTGCCAGCAGGGACAGGGAGAATTCACCCCTCCACTTT CASRDRENSPLHF
TRBJ2-1 once TRBD1 TRBV6-5 TGTGCCAGCGACCGGGACAGGGCAAATGAGCAGTTCTTC CASDRDRANEQFF
TRBJ2-7 - - TRBV6-6 TGTGCCAGCAGGCCCGGTCAAAACTACGAGCAGTACTTC CASRPGQNYEQYF
TRBJ1-2 few - TRBV19 TGTGCCAGTAGTCTGGAGTCGACTAACTATGGCTACACCTTC CASSLESTNYGYTF
TRBJ1-5 - TRBD1 TRBV18 TGTGCCAGCTCACCTGGACAGGACAATCAGCCCCAGCATTTT CASSPGQDNQPQHF
TRBJ2-1 - TRBD2 TRBV19 TGTGCCAGTAGTATAGGGGCGGGAGCGGTATATGAGCAGTTCTTC CASSIGAGAVYEQFF
TRBJ2-2 - - TRBV7-9 TGTGCCAGCAGCTTACAGTCGAACACCGGGGAGCTGTTTTTT CASSLQSNTGELFF
TRBJ1-1 - - TRBV4-2 TGTGCCAGCAGCCAGGAACTCTCGACATTGAACACTGAAGCTTTCTTT CASSQELSTLNTEAFF
TRBJ1-3 - - TRBV3-1/TRBV3-2 TGTGCCAGCAGCCTACGGGGGTCCGGAAACACCATATATTTT CASSLRGSGNTIYF
TRBJ1-3 - TRBD1 TRBV5-3 TGTGCCAGAAGCTGCCAACGGGACAGGGAGCGCAGCTCTGGAAACACCATATATTTT CARSCQRDRERSSGNTIYF
TRBJ2-1 - TRBD2 TRBV6-2/TRBV6-3 TGTGCCAGCAGTTACTCGGCGGGAGGGGTTGACAATGAGCAGTTCTTC CASSYSAGGVDNEQFF
TRBJ1-2 - - TRBV7-2 TGTGCCAGCAGCACGCGGATTCCTGCTAACTATGGCTACACCTTC CASSTRIPANYGYTF
TRBJ2-1 - TRBD1 TRBV5-1 TGCGCCAGCAGCCTCGGGACAGGGGACCCTGACAATGAGCAGTTCTTC CASSLGTGDPDNEQFF
TRBJ2-7 - - TRBV11-3 TGTGCCAGCAGCTCTGACAGTAGCTACGAGCAGTACTTC CASSSDSSYEQYF
TRBJ1-1 once - TRBV7-5 TGTGTCAGAAGCTCGGGGAACACTGAAGCTTTCTTT CVRSSGNTEAFF
TRBJ2-2 - TRBD2 TRBV5-1 TGCGCCAGCAGCTTTAGCGGGACCACCGGGGAGCTGTTTTTT CASSFSGTTGELFF
TRBJ2-3 once - TRBV29-1 TGCAGCGTTGACCCGGGAAAGGCCACAGATACGCAGTATTTT CSVDPGKATDTQYF
TRBJ1-2 - - TRBV2 TGTGCCAGCAAAGTCGCAGGCTATGGCTACACCTTC CASKVAGYGYTF
TRBJ2-1 - - TRBV7-2 TGTGCCACCTCCGACAGACTCTCCTACAATGAGCAGTTCTTC CATSDRLSYNEQFF
TRBJ1-2 once - TRBV14 TGTGCCAGCAGCCAAGCCCGGGCCCGCGGGGGCTACACCTTC CASSQARARGGYTF
TRBJ1-6 - - TRBV7-3 TGTGCCAGCAGGCGAACGGGGGGGAATTCACCCCTCCACTTT CASRRTGGNSPLHF
TRBJ1-1 - - TRBV19 TGTGCCAGTAGTATTTCGACAGGCCTTGAAGCTTTCTTT CASSISTGLEAFF
TRBJ1-5 once TRBD1 TRBV19 TGTGCCAGTAGTAGGGACAGGAGAGAGGGGGGTAGCAATCAGCCCCAGCATTTT CASSRDRREGGSNQPQHF
TRBJ2-5 - TRBD2 TRBV11-2 TGTGCCAGCAGCTTACTCAGGAGTAGCGGGAGGGAAAAAGAGACCCAGTACTTC CASSLLRSSGREKETQYF